This TCR beta chain stems from a study of blood T cell repertoires in COVID-19. CDR1 is MGHDK, CDR2 SYGVNS, per germline. Trimming took 6 bases from V and 5 from J, leaving 13 bases between them. The CDR3 extends over 13 amino acids. Assay: immunoSEQ multiplex PCR; the TCRdb copy retains only in-frame clones and omits some. The repertoire has approximately 290,000 clones, 87% of them found once; the top ten carry roughly 2.1%. The sequencing sample was made of peripheral blood. V and J are TRBV25-1 and TRBJ1-2, with D possibly being TRBD1 (5 bases). The sequence derives from a man aged 18 to 35 with active or convalescent COVID-19. CDR3 loop: CASSGGTAYGYTF. As DNA, the CDR3 is TGTGCCAGCAGCGGGGGGACGGCTTATGGCTACACCTTC.